These 15 T cell receptor beta chains were all obtained from the same sample, sequenced in a study of cytomegalovirus exposure and HLA in healthy donors. A multiplex PCR was run with 60 Vbeta primers and 13 Jbeta primers. Generated by immunoSEQ multiplex PCR, the TCRdb table keeps only in-frame clones and is missing some. This table holds 100,000 to 150,000 clones, less than 85% found once. Sequencing was carried out using PBMCs. These receptor sequences come from a man aged 18 to 29 in good health and CMV-seropositive.

The chain couples TRBV27 to TRBJ1-1, with TRBD1 as a possible D gene (6 bases). The CDR3 contains 16 residues. Germline V gene lookup returns CDR1 MNHEY and CDR2 SMNVEV (reference sequence). V lost 2 bases and J lost 1, with 14 bases in between. CDR3 loop: CASSLGGVGANTEAFF. The DNA for the CDR3 is TGTGCCAGCAGTTTAGGGGGGGTGGGGGCGAACACTGAAGCTTTCTTT.

This clone is a singleton in its sample. The chain links TRBV5-7 to TRBJ2-1, with 9 positions matching TRBD2. TRBV5-7 has ORF status, its function being uncertain. This CDR3 is built from 15 residues. V dropped 3 bases and J dropped 2; count of bases not matched to a gene: 3. CDR3: CASSSSGEPYNEQFF. The CDR3 bases are TGTGCCAGCAGCTCTAGCGGGGAACCCTACAATGAGCAGTTCTTC.

J is TRBJ2-7 and V is TRBV7-2, with 10 bases identical to TRBD1. The CDR3 contains 15 residues. Germline-derived CDR1 and CDR2 are SGHTA and FQGNSA. The V and J ends lost 5 bases and 3 bases, in that order; junction bases with no gene match: 7. The CDR3, as DNA: TGTGCCAGCAGCCGGCGGACAGGGGGAATCTACGAGCAGTACTTC. Translation gives CASSRRTGGIYEQYF.

This clone was found once. The chain recombines TRBV5-4 with TRBJ2-7; D is unclear. Germline values: CDR1 SGHNT, CDR2 YYREEE (reference sequence). Trimming cost V 0 bases and J 5 bases, with 6 bases left between them. This CDR3 comprises 12 residues. This CDR3 is CASSLGPNEQYF. The CDR3 DNA is TGTGCCAGCAGCTTGGGGCCCAACGAGCAGTACTTC.

The V gene is TRBV21-1, the J gene TRBJ1-3; the D segment call TRBD1 is taken from the table without a DNA check. TRBV21-1 is marked as a pseudogene. This CDR3 region has 20 residues. The CDR3 DNA is TGTGCCAGCAGCAGAGAATGGGACAGGTCCTTATCGCGCTCTGGAAACACCATATATTTT. Its translation is CASSREWDRSLSRSGNTIYF.

The gene calls are TRBV15 and TRBJ1-1; 8 nucleotides match TRBD1. This CDR3 contains 14 residues. Germline assignment: CDR1 LNHNV and CDR2 YYDKDF (reference sequence). Trimming removed 3 bases from V and 7 bases from J; junction bases left unmatched: 7. The CDR3 sequence: CATSRMGTGIEAFF. CDR3 nucleotides: TGTGCCACCAGCAGGATGGGGACAGGCATTGAAGCTTTCTTT.

The chain joins TRBV27 to TRBJ2-4; 12 bases agree with TRBD2. The V and J ends lost 6 bases and 7 bases, in that order; junction bases with no gene match: 1. From germline, CDR1 is MNHEY and CDR2 SMNVEV (reference sequence). CDR3 size: 13 residues. The CDR3 sequence: CASRLAGGNIQYF. The CDR3 DNA is TGTGCCAGCAGACTAGCGGGGGGTAACATTCAGTACTTC.

This rearrangement joins TRBV6-6 to TRBJ1-2; 7 positions agree with TRBD1. V was clipped by 4 bases and J by 8 bases; unmatched bases: 10. Germline CDR1 reads MNHNY; CDR2 reads SVGAGI (reference sequence). The CDR3 has 14 residues. CDR3 coding DNA: TGTGCCAGCAGTTCCTGGACAGGACGGCTGGGCTACACCTTC. Amino acid sequence: CASSSWTGRLGYTF.

The V and J genes are TRBV10-3 and TRBJ2-3; 7 nucleotides agree with TRBD2. The CDR3 is 14 residues long. The germline V gene has CDR1 ENHRY and CDR2 SYGVKD. The trim removed 6 bases at V and 5 bases at J, leaving 8 bases unmatched. The CDR3 DNA reads as TGTGCCATCAGCGCGGGGGATAGCGGAGATACGCAGTATTTT. Its translation is CAISAGDSGDTQYF.

CDR3 DNA: TGTGCCAGCCCAGGTGGCGGGGGGGCCAATGAGCAGTTCTTC. It specifies CASPGGGGANEQFF. V usage is TRBV2 and J usage is TRBJ2-1; 9 bases map to TRBD2. The V gene end was trimmed by 8 bases and the J gene end by 6 bases; junction bases not matched to a gene: 8. The CDR3 is 14 residues long. Germline values: CDR1 SNHLY, CDR2 FYNNEI.

This clone was recorded a few times. The chain couples TRBV4-1 to TRBJ2-7; 8 positions match TRBD2. V lost 5 bases, J lost 0 bases, and 6 bases stayed unmatched. Looked up from germline, CDR1 is MGHRA and CDR2 is YSYEKL. The CDR3 loop spans 15 amino acids. The CDR3 sequence: CASSTMAGGSYEQYF. In DNA, the CDR3 is TGCGCCAGCAGCACAATGGCGGGGGGCTCCTACGAGCAGTACTTC.

The V call is TRBV11-3, the J call TRBJ2-5; 7 bases are a match to TRBD2. The CDR3 spans 14 residues. The germline V gene has CDR1 SGHNT and CDR2 YENEEA. Trimming cost V 2 bases and J 8 bases; bases outside gene matches: 8. The CDR3 here is CASSLRGEQGTQYF. The CDR3 bases are TGTGCCAGCAGCTTACGGGGGGAACAAGGAACCCAGTACTTC.

This clone appeared once. The rearrangement joins TRBV11-2 to TRBJ1-1; D might be TRBD1 (5 bases). CDR3 length: 13 residues. Deletions cut 5 bases from V and 7 bases from J, with 14 bases between. Per germline, CDR1 SGHAT and CDR2 FQNNGV. CDR3 in amino acids: CASSPQGQGEAFF. CDR3 DNA: TGTGCCAGCAGCCCCCAGGGCCAGGGTGAAGCTTTCTTT.

The table lists this clone with a count of one. V is TRBV6-1 and J is TRBJ1-2; D is undetermined. Germline CDR1 and CDR2: MNHNS and SASEGT. The length of the CDR3 is 12 residues. The germline V and J ends were trimmed by 3 bases and 1 base, with 3 bases remaining between them. This chain's CDR3 is CASSDGNYGYTF. The CDR3, as DNA: TGTGCCAGCAGTGACGGTAACTATGGCTACACCTTC.

Written as DNA, the CDR3 is TGTGCCTGGACCGCCGGGACAGGCGAGCAGTACTTC. Protein product: CAWTAGTGEQYF. This chain links TRBV30 with TRBJ2-7; 8 nucleotides match TRBD1. Germline values: CDR1 GTSNPN, CDR2 SVGIG (reference sequence). CDR3 length: 12 residues. V lost 4 bases and J lost 6; bases outside the gene matches: 5.